One and the same sample provided the 17 T cell receptor beta chains below, sequenced in a study of T-cell memory formation after mild COVID-19. TCRdb ran MiXCR on the 5' RACE reads and lists one entry per CDR3 protein. Of under 250,000 distinct CDR3 sequences listed, over 7.5% were seen once; the top ten hold 3% to 4%. Sequencing input: PBMCs or a T cell subset sorted from them (not recorded which). The receptors here all came from a man in his late teens or twenties who had mild COVID-19 (a few samples of this study predate the infection). Cell type and time point are not known.

This chain joins TRBV5-8 and TRBJ2-5; D might be TRBD1 (6 bases). Germline CDR1 SGHTS, CDR2 YDEGEE. This CDR3 has 15 amino acids. Trimming pared 5 bases from V and 2 bases from J, leaving 16 bases between. The CDR3, as DNA: TGTGCCAGCAGTACTTTCAATCAGGGGCAAGAGACCCAGTACTTC. Encoded protein: CASSTFNQGQETQYF.

This clonotype was seen many times. The V gene is TRBV24-1, the J gene TRBJ1-1; D unclear. CDR1 is KGHDR and CDR2 is SFDVKD in the germline V gene. Trimming pared 4 bases from V and 1 base from J, leaving 6 bases between. The CDR3 has 13 amino acids. For the CDR3, the DNA is TGTGCCACCAGTGAACACAGGAACACTGAAGCTTTCTTT. This translates into CATSEHRNTEAFF.

This chain connects TRBV3-1 to TRBJ2-3, with 7 nucleotides matching TRBD2. CDR3 length: 15 amino acids. J was trimmed by 6 bases and V by 2 bases; bases with no gene match: 8. Germline V lookup: CDR1 LGHDT, CDR2 YNNKEL (reference sequence). The CDR3 DNA follows: TGTGCCAGCAGCCAATTCAGCGGGGTAGCGGATACGCAGTATTTT. This sequence encodes CASSQFSGVADTQYF.

The chain carries TRBV5-1 and TRBJ2-1; unclear D gene. There are 13 residues in the CDR3. Trimming left V 0 bases short and J 5 bases short, with 6 bases between. Germline CDR1 SGHRS, CDR2 YFSETQ. This chain's CDR3 is CASSLARNNEQFF. The CDR3 coding sequence is TGCGCCAGCAGCTTGGCCCGGAACAATGAGCAGTTCTTC.

The table lists this clonotype with many counts. The chain uses TRBV9 and TRBJ1-2; D is undetermined. V gave up 0 bases and J gave up 3 bases, with 3 bases separating them. Looked up from germline, CDR1 is SGDLS and CDR2 is YYNGEE. This CDR3 spans 12 amino acids. This chain's CDR3 is CASSVEHYGYTF. The CDR3 coding sequence is TGTGCCAGCAGCGTAGAACACTATGGCTACACCTTC.

This clonotype was seen repeatedly, ten times or more. This sequence joins TRBV5-1 and TRBJ1-3; D is unresolved. Germline V lookup: CDR1 SGHRS, CDR2 YFSETQ. V lost 0 bases to trimming and J lost 6 bases, with 16 bases between them. The CDR3 is 16 residues long. In DNA form, the CDR3 reads TGCGCCAGCAGCTTGGGGGTTGACGGACTGATAAACACCATATATTTT. Residues: CASSLGVDGLINTIYF.

The chain employs TRBV11-2 and TRBJ2-3; D ambiguous. The CDR3 length is 14 residues. V was shortened by 5 bases and J by 2 bases, with 11 bases between the two germline ends. The V gene's germline CDR1 is SGHAT and CDR2 FQNNGV. The CDR3 DNA follows: TGTGCCAGCAGCCTGATGGACGTCACAGATACGCAGTATTTT. Protein: CASSLMDVTDTQYF.

This clonotype has only a few counts. The V gene is TRBV20-1, the J gene TRBJ1-1; D unresolved. Between the trimmed V and J ends, which lost 3 bases and 6 bases, there was a span of 14 bases. Germline-derived CDR1 and CDR2 are DFQATT and SNEGSKA (reference sequence). The CDR3 has 13 amino acids. The CDR3 region has the DNA TGCAGTGCTAGGGTAACTTTGTTGTCTGAAGCTTTCTTT. The encoded protein is CSARVTLLSEAFF.

This clonotype has ten or more counts. This rearrangement joins TRBV7-3 to TRBJ2-5; 14 nucleotides match TRBD2. After removal of 3 bases from V and 5 bases from J, the junction contained 5 bases not matched to a gene. There are 16 residues in the CDR3. Germline V gives CDR1 SGHTA, CDR2 FQGTGA. Here the CDR3 DNA reads TGTGCCAGCAGCTTGACTAGCGGGGGGGCGTGGGAGACCCAGTACTTC. This sequence encodes CASSLTSGGAWETQYF.

This clonotype was seen a few times. The chain is built from TRBV10-1 and TRBJ2-7; D ambiguous. The V and J ends lost 2 bases and 0 bases respectively, with 8 bases between them. This CDR3 is built from 14 residues. From germline, CDR1 is WNHNN and CDR2 SYGVQD (reference sequence). CDR3 protein: CASSEVVGSYEQYF. DNA for the CDR3: TGCGCCAGCAGTGAGGTAGTGGGCTCCTACGAGCAGTACTTC.

V and J are TRBV6-6 and TRBJ1-4; D perhaps matches TRBD1 (6 bases). Trimming shortened V by 5 bases and J by 4 bases, and 14 bases separated the two germline ends. The CDR3 loop spans 15 amino acids. Germline CDR1 MNHNY, CDR2 SVGAGI (reference sequence). CDR3 nucleotide sequence: TGTGCCAGCAGTACTGGGACATGGGGTAATGAAAAACTGTTTTTT. Its translation: CASSTGTWGNEKLFF.

This clonotype was seen only once. This rearrangement joins TRBV19 to TRBJ2-7; 11 nucleotides align to TRBD2. Germline loops: CDR1 LNHDA, CDR2 SQIVND (reference sequence). The CDR3 is made up of 19 amino acids. Trimming at V came to 6 bases and at J to 3 bases, leaving 19 bases not matched to a gene. CDR3 loop: CASSYHQPTLAGALYEQYF. The CDR3 DNA reads as TGTGCCAGTAGCTACCACCAGCCGACACTAGCGGGGGCCCTCTACGAGCAGTACTTC.

This clonotype was detected ten times or more. The V call is TRBV3-1, the J call TRBJ2-7, with TRBD2 matching over 9 bases. The CDR3 has 14 residues. Looked up from germline, CDR1 is LGHDT and CDR2 is YNNKEL (reference sequence). The junction had 3 bases not matched to a gene; V was cut back by 0 bases and J by 6 bases. The chain's CDR3 is CASSQEWTSVEQYF. The CDR3 bases are TGTGCCAGCAGCCAAGAATGGACTAGCGTCGAGCAGTACTTC.

This clonotype was observed a few times. The rearrangement links TRBV28 to TRBJ2-7; 8 nucleotides agree with TRBD1. Germline V gene data show CDR1 as MDHEN and CDR2 as SYDVKM. This CDR3 is 15 amino acids long. The trim removed 4 bases at V and 4 bases at J, leaving 9 bases unmatched. For the CDR3, the DNA is TGTGCCAGCAGTTCCCCCGGGACAGGCGTATACGAGCAGTACGTC. Protein sequence: CASSSPGTGVYEQYV.

This chain joins TRBV30 and TRBJ2-2, with D unclear. Germline V gene lookup returns CDR1 GTSNPN and CDR2 SVGIG (reference sequence). The ends were cut back, 1 base at V and 10 bases at J, with 13 bases in the middle. CDR3 size: 13 residues. CDR3 nucleotide sequence: TGTGCCTGGAGTGCCTATTCGGTCCCGGAGCTGTTTTTT. It encodes CAWSAYSVPELFF.

Ten or more counts support this clonotype. The gene calls are TRBV29-1 and TRBJ2-1; TRBD2 matches 8 bases. With V trimmed by 7 bases and J by 6 bases, 8 bases remained unmatched. The CDR3 covers 13 residues. The germline V gene encodes CDR1 SQVTM and CDR2 ANQGSEA. This chain's CDR3 is CSAERGPINEQFF. The CDR3 nucleotides read TGCAGCGCCGAGCGGGGGCCAATCAATGAGCAGTTCTTC.

In its sample, this clonotype was seen many times. The gene calls are TRBV18 and TRBJ2-7, with 10 bases identical to TRBD1. From germline, CDR1 is KGHSH and CDR2 LQKENI. The V and J ends lost 3 bases and 3 bases, in that order; junction bases with no gene match: 8. The CDR3 contains 16 residues. The CDR3 spells CASSPPGTGALYEQYF. CDR3 DNA sequence: TGTGCCAGCTCACCCCCTGGGACAGGGGCCCTCTACGAGCAGTACTTC.